A selection of T cell receptor beta chains follows, all from one sample in a study of blood T cells in healthy people across ages. TCRdb re-analysed the 5' RACE reads in MiXCR, keeping a single row per CDR3 protein. This sample carries approximately 900,000 distinct CDR3 sequences, 25% to 30% of them seen once, and the ten largest clones take 10%. This sample was shared with a second study, whose subject was T cells of mothers and their children.

The sample taken for sequencing was blood. The receptors stem from a middle-aged woman in good health. Each CDR3 is given with its conserved first and last residue. A D gene is named only where the DNA matches it firmly. Size is omitted from some rows. Given values are once, few, many or a class for expanded clones.

J	D	size	V	CDR3	DNA
TRBJ1-2	TRBD1	-	TRBV7-9	CASSRDRATGGYTF	TGTGCCAGCAGCCGCGACAGGGCTACGGGTGGCTACACCTTC
TRBJ2-1	-	-	TRBV10-3	CAIRGEGFYNEQFF	TGTGCCATCAGGGGGGAAGGCTTCTACAATGAGCAGTTCTTC
TRBJ1-5	-	few	TRBV10-3	CAISDPTEYNQPQHF	TGTGCCATCAGTGATCCCACGGAATACAATCAGCCCCAGCATTTT
TRBJ2-1	-	-	TRBV5-1	CASQQGGATYEQFF	TGCGCCAGCCAACAGGGAGGCGCGACCTATGAGCAGTTCTTC
TRBJ1-2	TRBD1	-	TRBV20-1	CSAREQGVSNYGCTF	TGCAGTGCTAGAGAACAGGGGGTCTCTAACTATGGCTGCACCTTC
TRBJ2-5	-	many	TRBV10-3	CAISPGIRQETQYF	TGTGCCATCAGCCCCGGGATCCGGCAAGAGACCCAGTACTTC
TRBJ1-1	-	-	TRBV18	CASSPNQITEAFF	TGTGCCAGCTCACCGAACCAGATCACTGAAGCTTTCTTT
TRBJ2-2	TRBD2	few	TRBV7-7	CASSLGSSGTGELFF	TGTGCTAGCAGCTTAGGGTCTAGCGGAACCGGGGAGCTGTTTTTT
TRBJ2-3	TRBD2	-	TRBV7-7	CASSLKRGVDTQYF	TGTGCTAGCAGCTTAAAACGGGGGGTCGATACGCAGTATTTT
TRBJ2-4	TRBD1	-	TRBV20-1	CSAMDLQGLRNIQYF	TGCAGTGCTATGGATCTACAGGGGTTGAGGAACATTCAGTACTTC
TRBJ2-7	-	many	TRBV28	CASSFTGGAYEQYF	TGTGCCAGCAGTTTCACAGGGGGGGCCTACGAGCAGTACTTC
TRBJ2-3	-	-	TRBV7-9	CASSLDADTSTQYF	TGTGCCAGCAGCTTAGATGCGGACACAAGTACGCAGTATTTT
TRBJ2-1	TRBD2	-	TRBV9	CASSPSGGLPYNEQFF	TGTGCCAGCAGCCCAAGCGGGGGCCTGCCCTACAATGAGCAGTTCTTC
TRBJ2-2	-	few	TRBV18	CASSPDSGELFF	TGTGCCAGCTCACCGGACTCCGGGGAGCTGTTTTTT
TRBJ2-1	TRBD1	-	TRBV7-2	CASSIRQGRYNEQFF	TGTGCCAGCAGCATCCGACAGGGGAGGTACAATGAGCAGTTCTTC
TRBJ2-3	-	-	TRBV12-3/TRBV12-4	CASSPVTGSTDTQYF	TGTGCCAGCAGTCCAGTAACGGGGAGCACAGATACGCAGTATTTT
TRBJ2-7	TRBD2	many	TRBV5-1	CASSLAGIAGVNEQYF	TGCGCCAGCAGCTTGGCCGGCATAGCGGGGGTCAACGAGCAGTACTTC
TRBJ2-7	TRBD1	-	TRBV18	CASPLQGARNEQYF	TGTGCCAGCCCACTCCAGGGGGCGCGTAACGAGCAGTACTTC
TRBJ2-5	-	many	TRBV3-1	CASSQGGKETQYF	TGTGCCAGCAGCCAGGGGGGAAAAGAGACCCAGTACTTC
TRBJ2-6	-	many	TRBV7-6	CASSLESPGANVLTF	TGTGCCAGCAGCTTAGAGTCCCCTGGGGCCAACGTCCTGACTTTC
TRBJ2-2	-	-	TRBV10-3	CAISSSTGELFF	TGTGCCATCAGTAGCAGCACCGGGGAGCTGTTTTTT
TRBJ2-5	TRBD2	few	TRBV14	CASSQVTGGVETQYF	TGTGCCAGCAGCCAAGTCACGGGGGGAGTAGAGACCCAGTACTTC
TRBJ2-3	-	-	TRBV7-2	CASSLLGDTRYF	TGTGCCAGCAGCTTATTAGGAGATACGCGGTATTTT
TRBJ1-2	-	-	TRBV20-1	CSASPTGSYGYTF	TGCAGTGCCTCTCCAACGGGGAGCTATGGCTACACCTTC
TRBJ2-1	-	-	TRBV9	CASSVEGGMNEQFF	TGTGCCAGCAGCGTAGAAGGCGGGATGAATGAGCAGTTCTTC
TRBJ2-6	-	-	TRBV5-1	CASSLWGEGRGANVLTF	TGCGCCAGCAGCTTGTGGGGCGAAGGTCGTGGGGCCAACGTCCTGACTTTC
TRBJ2-5	-	many	TRBV7-3	CASSLTQGRGETQYF	TGTGCCAGCAGCTTAACGCAGGGGCGAGGGGAGACCCAGTACTTC
TRBJ1-6	-	once	TRBV5-1	CASSLRLGADNSPLHF	TGCGCCAGCAGCTTGAGGTTGGGGGCCGATAATTCACCCCTCCACTTT
TRBJ2-1	-	many	TRBV5-1	CASQTVSQGGDEQFF	TGCGCCAGCCAGACAGTGTCCCAGGGGGGCGATGAGCAGTTCTTC
TRBJ2-7	-	-	TRBV7-2	CASSPPAFYEQYF	TGTGCCAGCAGCCCCCCGGCCTTCTACGAGCAGTACTTC
TRBJ2-1	-	many	TRBV7-6	CASSSGPSVSSYNEQFF	TGTGCCAGCAGCTCCGGTCCTAGCGTCAGCTCCTACAATGAGCAGTTCTTC
TRBJ1-2	TRBD1	many	TRBV6-5	CASSYRTGYGYTF	TGTGCCAGCAGTTACAGGACAGGCTATGGCTACACCTTC
TRBJ1-4	-	-	TRBV28	CASSTTVPNEKLFF	TGTGCCAGCAGTACGACAGTACCTAATGAAAAACTGTTTTTT
TRBJ2-7	-	-	TRBV4-3	CASSKGGGPYEQYF	TGCGCCAGCAGCAAAGGAGGGGGACCCTACGAGCAGTACTTC
TRBJ1-1	TRBD1	few	TRBV20-1	CSARGQGLKNTEAFF	TGCAGTGCTCGGGGACAGGGTTTAAAGAACACTGAAGCTTTCTTT
TRBJ2-6	-	many	TRBV18	CASSPPRAGANVLTF	TGTGCCAGCTCACCACCGAGGGCGGGGGCCAACGTCCTGACTTTC
TRBJ2-7	TRBD2	many	TRBV12-3/TRBV12-4	CASSFGGGNAYEQYF	TGTGCCAGCAGTTTTGGCGGGGGGAATGCCTACGAGCAGTACTTC
TRBJ2-7	-	many	TRBV27	CASSFRRSYEQYF	TGTGCCAGCAGTTTTAGGCGGTCCTACGAGCAGTACTTC
TRBJ1-1	TRBD1	-	TRBV20-1	CSARVQGPANTEAFF	TGCAGTGCTAGAGTACAGGGGCCGGCGAACACTGAAGCTTTCTTT
TRBJ2-7	-	many	TRBV5-1	CASSLAAGGSEQYF	TGCGCCAGCAGCTTGGCCGCGGGTGGTAGCGAGCAGTACTTC
TRBJ1-2	-	many	TRBV7-2	CASSLDSSRGGYTF	TGTGCCAGCAGCTTAGACTCGTCCAGGGGCGGCTACACCTTC